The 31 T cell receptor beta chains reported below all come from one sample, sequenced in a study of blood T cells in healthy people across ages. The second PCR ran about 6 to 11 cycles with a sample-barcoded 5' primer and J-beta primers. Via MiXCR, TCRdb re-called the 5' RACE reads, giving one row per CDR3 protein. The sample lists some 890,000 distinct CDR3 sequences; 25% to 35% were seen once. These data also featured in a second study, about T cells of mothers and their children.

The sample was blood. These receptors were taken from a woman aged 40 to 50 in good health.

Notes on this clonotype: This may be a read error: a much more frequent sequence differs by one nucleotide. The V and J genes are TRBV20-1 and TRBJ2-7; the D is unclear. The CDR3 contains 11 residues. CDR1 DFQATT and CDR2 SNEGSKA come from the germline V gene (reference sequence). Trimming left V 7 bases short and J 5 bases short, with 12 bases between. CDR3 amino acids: CSVAPSHEQYF. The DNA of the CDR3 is TGCAGTGTCGCCCCGTCACACGAGCAGTACTTC.

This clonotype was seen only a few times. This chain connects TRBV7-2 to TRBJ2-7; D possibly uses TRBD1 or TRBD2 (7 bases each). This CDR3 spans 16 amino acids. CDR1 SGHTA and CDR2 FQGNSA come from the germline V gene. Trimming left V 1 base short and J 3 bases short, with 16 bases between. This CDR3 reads CASSLEGGGGGYEQYF. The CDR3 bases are TGTGCCAGCAGCTTAGAGGGGGGAGGGGGCGGCTACGAGCAGTACTTC.

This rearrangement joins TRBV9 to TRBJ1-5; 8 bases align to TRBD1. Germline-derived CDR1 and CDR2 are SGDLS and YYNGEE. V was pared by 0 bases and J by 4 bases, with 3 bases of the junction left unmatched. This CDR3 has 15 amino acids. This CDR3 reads CASSVEDRVNQPQHF. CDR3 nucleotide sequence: TGTGCCAGCAGCGTAGAGGACAGGGTTAATCAGCCCCAGCATTTT. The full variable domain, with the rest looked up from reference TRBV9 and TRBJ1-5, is DSGVTQTPKHLITATGQRVTLRCSPRSGDLSVYWYQQSLDQGLQFLIQYYNGEERAKGNILERFSAQQFPDLHSELNLSSLELGDSALYFCASSVEDRVNQPQHFGDGTRLSIL.

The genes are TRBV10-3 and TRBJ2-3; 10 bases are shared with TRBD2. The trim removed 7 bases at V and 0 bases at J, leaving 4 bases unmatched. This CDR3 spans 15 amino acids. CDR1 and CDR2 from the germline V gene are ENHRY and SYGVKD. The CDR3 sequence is CAIKASGGSTDTQYF. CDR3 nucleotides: TGTGCCATCAAAGCTAGCGGGGGCAGCACAGATACGCAGTATTTT.

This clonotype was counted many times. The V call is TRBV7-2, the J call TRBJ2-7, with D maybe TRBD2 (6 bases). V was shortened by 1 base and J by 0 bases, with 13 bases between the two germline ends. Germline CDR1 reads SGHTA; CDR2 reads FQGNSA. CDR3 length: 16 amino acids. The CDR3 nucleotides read TGTGCCAGCAGCTTAGGGCGGGGCTCTACCTCCTACGAGCAGTACTTC. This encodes CASSLGRGSTSYEQYF.

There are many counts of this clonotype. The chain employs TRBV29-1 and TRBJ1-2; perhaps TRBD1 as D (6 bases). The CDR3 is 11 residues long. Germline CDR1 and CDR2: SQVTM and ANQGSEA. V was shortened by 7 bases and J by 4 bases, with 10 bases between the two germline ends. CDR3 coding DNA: TGCAGCGCAAACAGGGCCTATGGCTACACCTTC. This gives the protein CSANRAYGYTF. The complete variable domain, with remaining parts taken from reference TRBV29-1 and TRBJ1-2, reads SAVISQKPSRDICQRGTSLTIQCQVDSQVTMMFWYRQQPGQSLTLIATANQGSEATYESGFVIDKFPISRPNLTFSTLTVSNMSPEDSSIYLCSANRAYGYTFGSGTRLTVV.

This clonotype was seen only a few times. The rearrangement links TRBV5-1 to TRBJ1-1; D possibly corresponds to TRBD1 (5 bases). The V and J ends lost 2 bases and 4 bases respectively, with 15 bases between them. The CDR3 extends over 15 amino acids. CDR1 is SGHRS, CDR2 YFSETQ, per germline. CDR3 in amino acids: CASSLGPQGSTEAFF. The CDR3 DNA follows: TGCGCCAGCAGCTTAGGTCCGCAGGGTAGCACTGAAGCTTTCTTT.

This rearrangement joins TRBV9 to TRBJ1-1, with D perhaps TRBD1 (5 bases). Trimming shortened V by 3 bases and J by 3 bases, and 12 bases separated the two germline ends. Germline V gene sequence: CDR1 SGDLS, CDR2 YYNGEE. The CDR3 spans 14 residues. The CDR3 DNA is TGTGCCAGCAGCGCCGGACAAACCTACACTGAAGCTTTCTTT. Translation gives CASSAGQTYTEAFF. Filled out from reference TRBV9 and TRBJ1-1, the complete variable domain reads DSGVTQTPKHLITATGQRVTLRCSPRSGDLSVYWYQQSLDQGLQFLIQYYNGEERAKGNILERFSAQQFPDLHSELNLSSLELGDSALYFCASSAGQTYTEAFFGQGTRLTVV.

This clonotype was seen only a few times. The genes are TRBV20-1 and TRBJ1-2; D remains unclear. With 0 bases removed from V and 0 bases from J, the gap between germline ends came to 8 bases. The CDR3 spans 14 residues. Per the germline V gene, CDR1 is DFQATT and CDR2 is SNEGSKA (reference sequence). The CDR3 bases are TGCAGTGCTAGAGAGCCGTACTCTAACTATGGCTACACCTTC. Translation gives CSAREPYSNYGYTF.

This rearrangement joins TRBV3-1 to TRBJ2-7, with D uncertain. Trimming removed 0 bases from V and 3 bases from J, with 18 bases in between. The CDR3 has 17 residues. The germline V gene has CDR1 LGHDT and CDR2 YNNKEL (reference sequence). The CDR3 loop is CASSQDQNLAGLYEQYF. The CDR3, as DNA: TGTGCCAGCAGCCAAGATCAAAATTTAGCTGGCCTCTACGAGCAGTACTTC.

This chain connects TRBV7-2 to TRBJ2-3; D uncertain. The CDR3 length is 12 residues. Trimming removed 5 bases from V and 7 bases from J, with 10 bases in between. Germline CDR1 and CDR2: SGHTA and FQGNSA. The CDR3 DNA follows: TGTGCCAGCAGCCCTAACGGAAATACGCAGTATTTT. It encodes CASSPNGNTQYF.

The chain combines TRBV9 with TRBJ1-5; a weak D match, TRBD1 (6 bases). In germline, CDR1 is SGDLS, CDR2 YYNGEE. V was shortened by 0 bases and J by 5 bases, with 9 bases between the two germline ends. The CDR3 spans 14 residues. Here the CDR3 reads CASSVDGGDQPQHF. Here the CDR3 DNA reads TGTGCCAGCAGCGTAGATGGGGGCGATCAGCCCCAGCATTTT.

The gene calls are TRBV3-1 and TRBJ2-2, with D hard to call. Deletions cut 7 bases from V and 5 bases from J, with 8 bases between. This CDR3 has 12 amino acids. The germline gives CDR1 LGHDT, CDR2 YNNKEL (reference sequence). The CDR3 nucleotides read TGTGCCAGCATCGACGGGACCGGGGAGCTGTTTTTT. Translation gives CASIDGTGELFF.

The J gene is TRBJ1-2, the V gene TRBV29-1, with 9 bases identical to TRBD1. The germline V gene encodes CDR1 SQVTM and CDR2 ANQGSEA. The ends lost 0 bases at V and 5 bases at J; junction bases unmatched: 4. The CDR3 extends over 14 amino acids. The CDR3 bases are TGCAGCGTTGAAGATCAGGACAGGGGATATGGCTACACCTTC. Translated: CSVEDQDRGYGYTF.

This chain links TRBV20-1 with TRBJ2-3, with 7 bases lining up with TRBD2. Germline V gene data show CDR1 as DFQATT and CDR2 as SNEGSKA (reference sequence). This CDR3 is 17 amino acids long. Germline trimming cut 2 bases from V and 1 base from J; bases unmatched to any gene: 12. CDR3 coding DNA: TGCAGTGCTAGACCTCTAGCGGTAGAGGCGGGCACAGATACGCAGTATTTT. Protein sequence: CSARPLAVEAGTDTQYF.

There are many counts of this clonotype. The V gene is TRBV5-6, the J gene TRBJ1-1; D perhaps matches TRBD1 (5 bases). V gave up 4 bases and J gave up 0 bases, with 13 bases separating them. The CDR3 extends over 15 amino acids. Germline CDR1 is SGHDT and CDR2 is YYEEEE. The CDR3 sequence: CASSPGGVLNTEAFF. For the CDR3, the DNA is TGTGCCAGCAGCCCCGGGGGAGTTCTGAACACTGAAGCTTTCTTT.

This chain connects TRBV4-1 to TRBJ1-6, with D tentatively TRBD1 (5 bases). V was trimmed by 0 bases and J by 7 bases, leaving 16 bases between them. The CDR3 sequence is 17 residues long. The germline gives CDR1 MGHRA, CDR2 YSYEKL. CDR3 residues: CASSQDRVGGNNSPLHF. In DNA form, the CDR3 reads TGCGCCAGCAGCCAAGATAGGGTGGGGGGAAACAATTCACCCCTCCACTTT.

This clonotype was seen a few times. CDR3 DNA: TGTGCCAGCAGTTGGACAGGGGACGGGGCCAAAAACATTCAGTACTTC. Encoded protein: CASSWTGDGAKNIQYF. The V gene is TRBV12-3 or TRBV12-4, the J gene TRBJ2-4; 9 bases are shared with TRBD1. Trimming at V came to 4 bases and at J to 1 base, leaving 5 bases not matched to a gene. The CDR3 extends over 16 amino acids.

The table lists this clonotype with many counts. For the CDR3, the DNA is TGCAGCGTTGACAGGGGGGGATACGAGCAGTACTTC. Amino acids: CSVDRGGYEQYF. This chain uses TRBV29-1 with TRBJ2-7, with D perhaps assigned TRBD1 or TRBD2 (7 bases each). This CDR3 spans 12 amino acids. The germline V gene has CDR1 SQVTM and CDR2 ANQGSEA. Trimming took 3 bases from V and 4 from J, leaving 10 bases between them.

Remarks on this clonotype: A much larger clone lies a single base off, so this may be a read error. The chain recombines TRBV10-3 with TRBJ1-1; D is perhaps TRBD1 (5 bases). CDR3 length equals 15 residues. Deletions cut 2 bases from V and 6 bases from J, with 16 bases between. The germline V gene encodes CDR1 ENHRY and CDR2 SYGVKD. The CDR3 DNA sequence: TGTGCCATCAGTGAGGTAGGGAAAGGGGACGCTGAAGCTTTCTTT. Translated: CAISEVGKGDAEAFF.

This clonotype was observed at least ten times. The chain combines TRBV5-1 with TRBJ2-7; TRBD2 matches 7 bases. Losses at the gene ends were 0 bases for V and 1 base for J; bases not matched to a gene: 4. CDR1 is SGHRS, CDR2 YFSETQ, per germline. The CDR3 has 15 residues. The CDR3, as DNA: TGCGCCAGCAGCTTGGCCTCCGGGAGGTCCTACGAGCAGTACTTC. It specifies CASSLASGRSYEQYF. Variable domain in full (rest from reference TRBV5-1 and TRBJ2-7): KAGVTQTPRYLIKTRGQQVTLSCSPISGHRSVSWYQQTPGQGLQFLFEYFSETQRNKGNFPGRFSGRQFSNSRSEMNVSTLELGDSALYLCASSLASGRSYEQYFGPGTRLTVT.

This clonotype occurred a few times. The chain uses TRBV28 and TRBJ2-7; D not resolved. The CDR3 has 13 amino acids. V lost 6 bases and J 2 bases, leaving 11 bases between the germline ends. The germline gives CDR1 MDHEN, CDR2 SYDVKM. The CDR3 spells CASSSLFTYEQYF. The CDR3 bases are TGTGCCAGCAGCTCCCTCTTCACCTACGAGCAGTACTTC.

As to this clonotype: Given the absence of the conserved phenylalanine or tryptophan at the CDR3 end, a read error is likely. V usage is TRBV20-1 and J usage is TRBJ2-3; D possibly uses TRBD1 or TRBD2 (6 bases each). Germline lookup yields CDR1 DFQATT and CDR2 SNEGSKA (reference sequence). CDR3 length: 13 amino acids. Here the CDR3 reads CGAHEGGADTQYL. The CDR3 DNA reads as TGCGGTGCCCACGAGGGGGGCGCAGATACGCAGTATTTG.

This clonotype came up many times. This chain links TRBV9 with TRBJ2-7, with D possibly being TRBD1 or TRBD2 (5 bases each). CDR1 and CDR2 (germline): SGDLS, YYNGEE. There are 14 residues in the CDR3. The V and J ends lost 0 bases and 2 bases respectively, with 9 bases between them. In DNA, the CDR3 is TGTGCCAGCAGCGTAGGGGGGTCCACCTACGAGCAGTACTTC. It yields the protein CASSVGGSTYEQYF.

The CDR3 sequence is CAWSGAHKQFF. The CDR3 bases are TGTGCCTGGAGTGGGGCTCACAAGCAGTTCTTC. V usage is TRBV30 and J usage is TRBJ2-1; D gene uncertain. The V gene's germline CDR1 is GTSNPN and CDR2 SVGIG (reference sequence). The germline V and J ends were trimmed by 1 base and 11 bases, with 9 bases remaining between them. The CDR3 contains 11 residues.

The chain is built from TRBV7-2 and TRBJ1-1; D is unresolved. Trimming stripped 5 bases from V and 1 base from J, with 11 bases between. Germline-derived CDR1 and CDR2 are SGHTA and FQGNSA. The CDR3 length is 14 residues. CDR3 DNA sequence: TGTGCCAGCAGCCCCCCAGTACGGAACACTGAAGCTTTCTTT. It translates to CASSPPVRNTEAFF.

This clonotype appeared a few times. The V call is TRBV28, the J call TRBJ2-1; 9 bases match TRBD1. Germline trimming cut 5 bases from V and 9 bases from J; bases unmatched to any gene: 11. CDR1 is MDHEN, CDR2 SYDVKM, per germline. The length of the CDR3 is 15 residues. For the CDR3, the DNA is TGTGCCAGCAGTCCCTTATATGGGGACAGGGCTGAGCAGTTCTTC. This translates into CASSPLYGDRAEQFF.

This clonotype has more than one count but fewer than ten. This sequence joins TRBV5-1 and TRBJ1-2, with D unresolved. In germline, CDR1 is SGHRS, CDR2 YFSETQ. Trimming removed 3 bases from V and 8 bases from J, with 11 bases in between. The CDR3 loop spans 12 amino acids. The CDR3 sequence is CASSYEREGYTF. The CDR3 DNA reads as TGCGCCAGCAGCTATGAAAGGGAAGGCTACACCTTC.

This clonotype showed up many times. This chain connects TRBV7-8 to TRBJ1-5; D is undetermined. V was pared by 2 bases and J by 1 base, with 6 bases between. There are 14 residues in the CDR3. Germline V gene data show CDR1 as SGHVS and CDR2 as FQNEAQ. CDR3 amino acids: CASSLSPSNQPQHF. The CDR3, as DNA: TGTGCCAGCAGCTTATCGCCAAGCAATCAGCCCCAGCATTTT.

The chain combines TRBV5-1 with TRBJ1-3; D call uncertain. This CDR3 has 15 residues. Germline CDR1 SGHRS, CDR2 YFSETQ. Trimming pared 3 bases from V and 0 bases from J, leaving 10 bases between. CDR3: CASSSQVNSGNTIYF. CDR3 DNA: TGCGCCAGCAGCTCCCAGGTTAACTCTGGAAACACCATATATTTT. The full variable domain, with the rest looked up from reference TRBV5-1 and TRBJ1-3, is KAGVTQTPRYLIKTRGQQVTLSCSPISGHRSVSWYQQTPGQGLQFLFEYFSETQRNKGNFPGRFSGRQFSNSRSEMNVSTLELGDSALYLCASSSQVNSGNTIYFGEGSWLTVV.

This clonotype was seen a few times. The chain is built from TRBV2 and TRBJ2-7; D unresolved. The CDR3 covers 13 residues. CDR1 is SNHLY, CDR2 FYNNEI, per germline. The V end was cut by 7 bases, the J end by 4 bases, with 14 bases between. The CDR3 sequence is CASNRWVKYEQYF. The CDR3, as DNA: TGTGCCAGCAATAGGTGGGTAAAGTACGAGCAGTACTTC.